Sequencing of this T cell receptor (beta chain) was carried out in a study of CD8 T cells in Susac syndrome. Germline loops: CDR1 SEHNR, CDR2 FQNEAQ (reference sequence). V was pared by 0 bases and J by 2 bases, with 10 bases between. CDR3 length equals 15 residues. Negative isolation was applied to CD8+ and CD4+ T cells, and FACS enrichment was applied to TEMRA cells. Random hexamers were used to reverse transcribe the RNA input (0.5 to 1 ug). Amplification of TCR beta CDR3 across 54 Vbeta and 13 Jbeta was performed with immunoSEQ multiplex PCR. Each CDR3 protein gets one entry after TCRdb re-called the immunoSEQ multiplex PCR reads with MiXCR. The sample includes about 200,000 distinct CDR3 sequences, 85% to 95% of them seen just once.

The chain couples TRBV7-9 to TRBJ2-5; weak D call: TRBD2 (6 bases). The sequenced sample was CD4+ T cells from PBMCs. The clonotype originates from a human donor with multiple sclerosis. The CDR3 here is CASSLAGGRQETQYF. The CDR3 DNA sequence: TGTGCCAGCAGCTTAGCGGGGGGACGTCAAGAGACCCAGTACTTC.